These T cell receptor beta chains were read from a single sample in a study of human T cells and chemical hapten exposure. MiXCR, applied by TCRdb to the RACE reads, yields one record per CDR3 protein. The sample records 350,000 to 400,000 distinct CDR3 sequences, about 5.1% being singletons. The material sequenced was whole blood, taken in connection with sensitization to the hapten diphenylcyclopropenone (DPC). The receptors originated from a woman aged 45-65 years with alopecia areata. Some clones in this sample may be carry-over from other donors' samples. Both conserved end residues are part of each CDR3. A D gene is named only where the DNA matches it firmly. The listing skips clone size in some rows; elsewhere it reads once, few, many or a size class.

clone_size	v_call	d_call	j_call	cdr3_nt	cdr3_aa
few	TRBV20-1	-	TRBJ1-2	TGCAGTGCTAGAGATAGGCGCTATGGCTACACCTTC	CSARDRRYGYTF
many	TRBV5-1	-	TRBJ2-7	TGCGCCAGCAGCCCGGAAACTAGTGTACAGTACTTC	CASSPETSVQYF
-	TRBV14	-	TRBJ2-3	TGTGCCAGCAGCCAAACGGTAGCCCGCACAGATACGCAGTATTTT	CASSQTVARTDTQYF
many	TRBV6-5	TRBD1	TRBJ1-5	TGTGCCAGCAGTTACGGACAGGGCAATCAGCCCCAGCATTTT	CASSYGQGNQPQHF
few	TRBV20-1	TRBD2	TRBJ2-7	TGCAGTGCTACTAGCGGGCGAAACCTCTACGAGCAGTACTTC	CSATSGRNLYEQYF
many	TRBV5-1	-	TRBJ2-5	TGCGCCAGCAGCCAGGATCAGGGGACCCAGTACTTC	CASSQDQGTQYF
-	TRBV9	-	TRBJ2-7	TGTGCCAGCAGCCCGAAACAGGCGTCCTACGAGCAGTACTTC	CASSPKQASYEQYF
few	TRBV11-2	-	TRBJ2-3	TGTGCCAGCAGCCCCAGCCAGGCGACGCAGTATTTT	CASSPSQATQYF
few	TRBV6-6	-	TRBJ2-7	TGTGCCAGCAGCTCACAGGGTCAGGAGCAGTACTTC	CASSSQGQEQYF
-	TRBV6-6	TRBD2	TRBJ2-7	TGTGCCAGCAGGCTGCTAGCGGGAGGGCCGTACGAGCAGTACTTC	CASRLLAGGPYEQYF
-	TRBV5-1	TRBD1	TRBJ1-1	TGCGCCAGCAGCGCGGACAGGGGATCGATGAACACTGAAGCTTTCTTT	CASSADRGSMNTEAFF
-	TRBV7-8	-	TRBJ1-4	TGTGCCAGCAGCTTCACCGGGGAGAATGAAAAACTGTTTTTT	CASSFTGENEKLFF
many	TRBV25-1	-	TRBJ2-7	TGTGCCAGCAGTGATAGTTCCCCCAGTGGCAACTACGAGCAGTACTTC	CASSDSSPSGNYEQYF
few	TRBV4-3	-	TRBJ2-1	TGCGCCAGCAGCCAAGCCGGGTTAGACGAGGAGCAGTTCTTC	CASSQAGLDEEQFF
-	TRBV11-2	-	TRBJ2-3	TGTGCCAGCAGCTTAGAGTTCTTGCCCACAGATACGCAGTATTTT	CASSLEFLPTDTQYF
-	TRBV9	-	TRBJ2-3	TGTGCCAGCAGGGGATTGACAGATACGCAGTATTTT	CASRGLTDTQYF
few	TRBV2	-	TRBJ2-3	TGTGCCAGCAGTGAAATGTCGGCTAGCCGGGAGGATACGCAGTATTTT	CASSEMSASREDTQYF
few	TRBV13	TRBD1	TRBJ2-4	TGTGCCAGCAGCTCCGGGACAGGGATTCAGTACTTC	CASSSGTGIQYF
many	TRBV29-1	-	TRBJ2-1	TGCAGCGTTGGACTAGCCTACAATGAGCAGTTCTTC	CSVGLAYNEQFF
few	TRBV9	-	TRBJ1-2	TGTGCCAGCAGCCCTCCCACTAACTATGGCTACACCTTC	CASSPPTNYGYTF
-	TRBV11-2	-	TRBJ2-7	TGTGCCAGCAGCCCGCAAGGAGGAACACAATATTACGAGCAGTACTTC	CASSPQGGTQYYEQYF
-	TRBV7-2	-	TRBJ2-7	TGTGCCAGCAGCCGCAGCGGGTCCTACGAGCAGTACTTC	CASSRSGSYEQYF
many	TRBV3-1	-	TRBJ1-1	TGTGCCAGCAGCCCCATGACAGAAAACACTGAAGCTTTCTTT	CASSPMTENTEAFF
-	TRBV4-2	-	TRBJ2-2	TGTGCCAGCAGAACCGACAGGGAGGTGACCGGGGAGCTGTTTTTT	CASRTDREVTGELFF
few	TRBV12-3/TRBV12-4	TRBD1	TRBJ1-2	TGTGCCAGCAGTTCGGACAGGGCTCGGTATGGCTACACCTTC	CASSSDRARYGYTF
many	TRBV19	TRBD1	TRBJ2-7	TGTGCCAGTAGTACAGGACAGGGGAAGGTCGACGAGCAGTACTTC	CASSTGQGKVDEQYF
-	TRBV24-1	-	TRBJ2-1	TGTGCCACCAGTGGTGACTTTCTCTACAATGAGCAGTTCTTC	CATSGDFLYNEQFF
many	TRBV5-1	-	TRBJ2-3	TGCGCCAGCAGCTTGGCTGGCGGGGGCAACACAGATACGCAGTATTTT	CASSLAGGGNTDTQYF
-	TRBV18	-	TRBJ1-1	TGTGCCAGCTCACCGAATAGCGGACGACAGGACACTGAAGCTTTCTTT	CASSPNSGRQDTEAFF
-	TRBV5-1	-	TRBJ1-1	TGCGCCAGCACCTCGCGTCCCCCCTCAGGATCCCCCGGGGGTGAAGCTTTCTTT	CASTSRPPSGSPGGEAFF
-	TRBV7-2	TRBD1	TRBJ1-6	TGTGCCAGCAGCTCAAGGACAGGGCATAATTCACCCCTCCACTTT	CASSSRTGHNSPLHF
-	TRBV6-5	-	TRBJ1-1	TGTGCCAGCAGGCCGTTCCTCCCCACTGAAGCTTTCTTT	CASRPFLPTEAFF
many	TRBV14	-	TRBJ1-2	TGTGCCAGCAGCCAAGCTCAGGGAGACTACACCTTC	CASSQAQGDYTF
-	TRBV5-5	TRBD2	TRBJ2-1	TGTGCCAGCAGCTCTAGCGGGAGTGAAAATGAGCAGTTCTTC	CASSSSGSENEQFF
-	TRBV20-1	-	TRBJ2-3	TGCAGTGCTAGGGCTAGCCGATACACAGATACGCAGTATTTT	CSARASRYTDTQYF
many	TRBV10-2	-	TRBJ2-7	TGCGCCAGCAGTGTACTGTCCGGGACAACGAGCTCCTACGAGCAGTACTTC	CASSVLSGTTSSYEQYF
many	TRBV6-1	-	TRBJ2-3	TGTGCCAGCAAAGATAGACTAGAGACCACAGATACGCAGTATTTT	CASKDRLETTDTQYF
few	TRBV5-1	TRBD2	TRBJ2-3	TGCGCCAGCAGCCGAGCGGGAGTGGTTGGAGATACGCAGTATTTT	CASSRAGVVGDTQYF
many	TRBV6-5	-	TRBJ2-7	TGTGCCAGCAGTTACTCGAGAGCCGGACAGTACTACGAGCAGTACTTC	CASSYSRAGQYYEQYF
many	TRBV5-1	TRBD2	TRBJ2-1	TGCGCCAGCAGCTTGCAGACTAGCGGCCCCAATGAGCAGTTCTTC	CASSLQTSGPNEQFF
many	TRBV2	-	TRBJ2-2	TGTGCCAGCAGTGAAGCGCGGAGCACCGGGGAGCTGTTTTTT	CASSEARSTGELFF
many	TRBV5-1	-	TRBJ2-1	TGCGCCAGCAGCTTGGCCGCAGGGATCAGCTCCTACAATGAGCAGTTCTTC	CASSLAAGISSYNEQFF
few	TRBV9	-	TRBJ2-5	TGTGCCAGCAGCATCGGGACTTTACCACAAGAGACCCAGTACTTC	CASSIGTLPQETQYF